This paragraph reports one T cell receptor (beta chain). Its antigen is unknown. This specimen comes from a study of T cell responses to AZD1222 COVID-19 vaccine. Regarding the study as a whole: Baseline serostatus was positive in only a handful of AZD1222 recipients.

Libraries were prepared by immunoSEQ multiplex PCR; TCRdb keeps only in-frame clonotypes and omits some of them. The sample gives about 73,000 clones, about nine tenths of which show up once; over 1.2% is in the top ten. Sequenced material: peripheral blood, taken 28 days after the second AZD1222 dose. The TCR sequence derives from an adult who received the AZD1222 COVID-19 vaccine.

CDR3 nucleotide sequence: TGTGCCAGCAGCCCCGGGACAGGGGTTCCCGAGCAGTACTTC. This encodes CASSPGTGVPEQYF. The V call is TRBV3-1 (or the pseudogene TRBV3-2), the J call TRBJ2-7; TRBD1 aligns across 10 bases. The CDR3 loop spans 14 amino acids. After removal of 4 bases from V and 6 bases from J, the junction contained 6 bases not matched to a gene. Germline V gene lookup returns CDR1 LGHDT and CDR2 YNNKEL (reference sequence).